One sample yielded the 3 T cell receptor beta chains listed below, sequenced in a study of cytomegalovirus exposure and HLA in healthy donors (TCRdb year 2017). Libraries came from the immunoSEQ multiplex PCR assay. The table comes from immuneACCESS by way of TCRdb, which keeps in-frame sequences with V and J called. Part of the clones is missing from these tables; in studies checked, under half for an unresolved V gene and the rest for unknown reasons. The sample contains a few hundred thousand clones, about 86% of them found a single time. The leading ten clones occupy less than 1.2% of the sample. Sequencing input: PBMCs. These receptors all stem from a woman in her late teens or twenties in good health and CMV-seronegative.

The genes are TRBV6-5 and TRBJ1-2; tentative D call: TRBD1 (5 bases). V lost 2 bases and J 1 base, leaving 8 bases between the germline ends. The germline gives CDR1 MNHEY, CDR2 SVGAGI. CDR3 size: 14 residues. The DNA for the CDR3 is TGTGCCAGCAGTTACGGGGGGAGTAACTATGGCTACACCTTC. Encoded protein: CASSYGGSNYGYTF.

The chain employs TRBV19 and TRBJ1-1; D is undetermined. The CDR3 is 13 residues long. Germline assignment: CDR1 LNHDA and CDR2 SQIVND (reference sequence). V lost 0 bases and J 11 bases, leaving 13 bases between the germline ends. CDR3: CASSIDSRPGAFF. The DNA for the CDR3 is TGTGCCAGTAGTATAGATTCCCGACCGGGGGCTTTCTTT.

The chain carries TRBV6-1 and TRBJ2-1, with 7 nucleotides matching TRBD1. The CDR3 covers 12 residues. CDR1 and CDR2 from the germline V gene are MNHNS and SASEGT. Trimming removed 8 bases from V and 2 bases from J; junction bases left unmatched: 0. CDR3 protein: CASGTAYNEQFF. In DNA form, the CDR3 reads TGTGCCAGCGGGACAGCCTACAATGAGCAGTTCTTC.